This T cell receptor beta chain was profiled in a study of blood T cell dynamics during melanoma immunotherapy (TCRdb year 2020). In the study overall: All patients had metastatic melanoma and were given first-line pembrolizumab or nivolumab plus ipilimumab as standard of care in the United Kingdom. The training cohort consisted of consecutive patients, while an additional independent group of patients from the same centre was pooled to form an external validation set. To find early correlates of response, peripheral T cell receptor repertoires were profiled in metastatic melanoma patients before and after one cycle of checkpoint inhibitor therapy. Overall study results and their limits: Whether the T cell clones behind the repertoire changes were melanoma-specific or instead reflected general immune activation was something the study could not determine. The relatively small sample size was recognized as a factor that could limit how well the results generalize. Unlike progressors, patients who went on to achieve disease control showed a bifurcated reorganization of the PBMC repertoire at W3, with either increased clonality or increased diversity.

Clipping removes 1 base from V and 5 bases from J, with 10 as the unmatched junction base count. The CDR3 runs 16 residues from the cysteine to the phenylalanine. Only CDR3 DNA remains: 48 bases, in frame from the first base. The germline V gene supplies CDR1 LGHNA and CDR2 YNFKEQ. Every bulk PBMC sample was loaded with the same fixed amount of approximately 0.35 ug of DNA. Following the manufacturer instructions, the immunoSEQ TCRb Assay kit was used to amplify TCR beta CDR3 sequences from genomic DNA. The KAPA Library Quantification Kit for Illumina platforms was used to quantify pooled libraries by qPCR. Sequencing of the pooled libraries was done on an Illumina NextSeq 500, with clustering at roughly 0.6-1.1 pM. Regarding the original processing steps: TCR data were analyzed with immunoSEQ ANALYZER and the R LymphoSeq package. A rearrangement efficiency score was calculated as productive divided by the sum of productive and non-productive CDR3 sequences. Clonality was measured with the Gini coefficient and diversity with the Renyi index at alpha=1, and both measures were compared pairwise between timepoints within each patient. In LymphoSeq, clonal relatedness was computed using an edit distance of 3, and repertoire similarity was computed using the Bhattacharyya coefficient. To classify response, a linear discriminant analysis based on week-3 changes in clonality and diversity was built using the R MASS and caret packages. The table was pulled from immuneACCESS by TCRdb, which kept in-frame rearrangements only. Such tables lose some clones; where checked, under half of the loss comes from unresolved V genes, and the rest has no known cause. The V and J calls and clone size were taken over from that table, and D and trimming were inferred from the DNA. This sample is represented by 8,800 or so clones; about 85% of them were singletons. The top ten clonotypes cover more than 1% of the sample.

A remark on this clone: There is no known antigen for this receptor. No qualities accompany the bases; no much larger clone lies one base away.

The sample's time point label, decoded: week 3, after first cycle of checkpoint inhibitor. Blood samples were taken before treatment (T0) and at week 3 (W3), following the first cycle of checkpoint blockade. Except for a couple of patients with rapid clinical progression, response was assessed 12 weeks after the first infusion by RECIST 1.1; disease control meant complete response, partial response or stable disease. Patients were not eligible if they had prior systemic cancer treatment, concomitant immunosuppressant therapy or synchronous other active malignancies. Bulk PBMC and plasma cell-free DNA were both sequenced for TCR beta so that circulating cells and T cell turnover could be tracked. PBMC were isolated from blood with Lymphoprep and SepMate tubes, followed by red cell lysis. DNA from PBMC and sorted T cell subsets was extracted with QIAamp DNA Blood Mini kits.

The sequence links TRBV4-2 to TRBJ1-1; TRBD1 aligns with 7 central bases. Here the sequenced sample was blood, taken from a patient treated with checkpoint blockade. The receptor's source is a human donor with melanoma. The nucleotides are TGTGCCAGCAGCCAAGCGGTCAGGGGGGAAGGAACTGAAGCTTTCTTT. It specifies CASSQAVRGEGTEAFF.